The next 21 T cell receptor beta chains were all read from a single sample in a study of OX40 agonist ivuxolimab in advanced cancers. The method behind the library was the immunoSEQ multiplex PCR assay. The source is immuneACCESS, and TCRdb retained only in-frame sequences with V and J called. Part of the clones is not carried over; for the studies checked, unresolved V genes explain less than half of this, and the remainder is unexplained. This sample has tens of thousands of clones in its table, and 80% to 90% of those were observed once. The top ten hold more than 20% of the sample. This specimen was CD4+ or CD8+ T cells sorted from blood, taken in a trial of the OX40 agonist ivuxolimab. The source of these receptors is an adult with an advanced solid tumor such as melanoma, head and neck, liver or kidney cancer.

V and J are TRBV5-6 and TRBJ2-1; D is undetermined. Germline assignment: CDR1 SGHDT and CDR2 YYEEEE. The CDR3 consists of 11 residues. The V end was cut by 4 bases, the J end by 6 bases, with 5 bases between. CDR3 bases: TGTGCCAGCAGCACAGCCAATGAGCAGTTCTTC. This encodes CASSTANEQFF.

This clone has a handful of counts. The V and J genes are TRBV5-4 and TRBJ1-2; 7 nucleotides match TRBD1. The CDR3 extends over 14 amino acids. The J segment lost 4 bases and the V segment lost 0 bases, leaving 3 bases of the junction unmatched. Per the germline V gene, CDR1 is SGHNT and CDR2 is YYREEE (reference sequence). Here the CDR3 reads CASSLDRGGYGYTF. CDR3 DNA sequence: TGTGCCAGCAGCTTGGACAGGGGAGGCTATGGCTACACCTTC.

This chain joins TRBV7-3 and TRBJ2-3; the match to TRBD1 covers 7 bases. CDR3 size: 14 residues. CDR1 is SGHTA, CDR2 FQGTGA, per germline. With 2 bases clipped from V and 4 bases from J, the junction kept 3 bases outside the gene matches. The DNA for the CDR3 is TGTGCCAGCAGCTTAGGGCAGGGGGCAGATACGCAGTATTTT. Protein sequence: CASSLGQGADTQYF. Based on the CDR3 plus reference TRBV7-3 and TRBJ2-3, the full variable domain is GAGVSQTPSNKVTEKGKYVELRCDPISGHTALYWYRQSLGQGPEFLIYFQGTGAADDSGLPNDRFFAVRPEGSVSTLKIQRTERGDSAVYLCASSLGQGADTQYFGPGTRLTVL.

The chain is built from TRBV4-2 and TRBJ2-3; 10 nucleotides agree with TRBD2. The V gene end was trimmed by 0 bases and the J gene end by 5 bases; junction bases not matched to a gene: 5. Per the germline V gene, CDR1 is LGHNA and CDR2 is YNFKEQ. The CDR3 has 16 residues. The CDR3 nucleotides read TGTGCCAGCAGCCAAGATCCAGCGGGGGGGGGAGATACGCAGTATTTT. The encoded protein is CASSQDPAGGGDTQYF.

The chain is built from TRBV7-9 and TRBJ2-1; 10 bases map to TRBD2. Germline CDR1 is SEHNR and CDR2 is FQNEAQ (reference sequence). The CDR3 totals 16 residues. The V and J ends lost 2 bases and 4 bases, in that order; junction bases with no gene match: 5. CDR3 sequence reads: CASSLLAGAVYNEQFF. DNA of the CDR3: TGTGCCAGCAGCTTACTAGCGGGGGCCGTTTACAATGAGCAGTTCTTC.

This chain joins TRBV7-3 and TRBJ2-1; maybe TRBD2 (5 bases). With 5 bases removed from V and 3 bases from J, the gap between germline ends came to 8 bases. Germline V lookup: CDR1 SGHTA, CDR2 FQGTGA. The CDR3 length is 13 residues. The CDR3 loop reads CASSRGFYNEQFF. Written as DNA, the CDR3 is TGTGCCAGCAGCCGAGGGTTCTACAATGAGCAGTTCTTC.

As DNA, the CDR3 is TGTGCCAGCAGCCAGGGGGGGGCTAGGGATGAGCAGTTCTTC. It is translated as CASSQGGARDEQFF. This rearrangement joins TRBV9 to TRBJ2-1; D is perhaps TRBD1 or TRBD2 (7 bases each). In germline, CDR1 is SGDLS, CDR2 YYNGEE. This CDR3 is built from 14 residues. Deletions cut 4 bases from V and 8 bases from J, with 16 bases between.

The CDR3, as DNA: TGTGCCAGCAGTCCTCCCGACAGGGGGTCCTACGAGCAGTACTTC. Translation gives CASSPPDRGSYEQYF. The chain links TRBV6-4 to TRBJ2-5; 9 nucleotides agree with TRBD1. With the DNA end fitting TRBJ2-7 better, the J assignment may be wrong. CDR3 length: 15 residues. The germline V gene has CDR1 MRHNA and CDR2 SNTAGT.

This chain links TRBV7-6 with TRBJ1-2; D gene uncertain. The ends were cut back, 2 bases at V and 6 bases at J, with 19 bases in the middle. Germline loops: CDR1 SGHVS, CDR2 FNYEAQ. The CDR3 runs 16 residues. The CDR3 loop reads CASSLRQATGGNGYTF. The CDR3 DNA sequence: TGTGCCAGCAGCTTACGTCAGGCGACTGGTGGGAATGGCTACACCTTC.

The chain recombines TRBV5-3 with TRBJ2-7, with D perhaps TRBD1 (6 bases). TRBV5-3 is known as an ORF, though its function is uncertain. V was cut by 1 base and J by 6 bases, with 20 bases left in between. The CDR3 has 16 amino acids. The chain's CDR3 is CARSLTVRGSPCEQYF. CDR3 sequence (DNA): TGTGCCAGAAGCTTGACCGTCAGGGGTTCCCCATGCGAGCAGTACTTC.

This chain links TRBV9 with TRBJ2-3; 10 nucleotides agree with TRBD2. CDR3 length: 16 residues. From germline, CDR1 is SGDLS and CDR2 YYNGEE. J was trimmed by 3 bases and V by 4 bases; bases with no gene match: 8. CDR3 in DNA: TGTGCCAGCAGCTCGTTAGCGGGAGGCCGGACAGATACGCAGTATTTT. Translating it yields CASSSLAGGRTDTQYF.

The chain is built from TRBV14 and TRBJ1-2, with D perhaps matching TRBD1 (6 bases). The length of the CDR3 is 15 residues. The V gene lost 3 bases and the J gene lost 4 bases, with 15 bases spanning the gap. Germline values: CDR1 SGHDN, CDR2 FVKESK. The chain's CDR3 is CASSHPGALGYGYTF. DNA of the CDR3: TGTGCCAGCAGCCACCCGGGGGCGCTTGGCTATGGCTACACCTTC.

This chain joins TRBV19 and TRBJ2-7; D gene unclear. Germline CDR1 LNHDA, CDR2 SQIVND (reference sequence). The CDR3 loop spans 14 amino acids. V lost 3 bases and J 6 bases, leaving 15 bases between the germline ends. The CDR3 coding sequence is TGTGCCAGTAGTATGGGGTATACTCCTACCGAGCAGTACTTC. This gives the protein CASSMGYTPTEQYF.

This chain links TRBV4-3 with TRBJ2-1; 10 nucleotides agree with TRBD1. This CDR3 is 17 amino acids long. After removal of 0 bases from V and 4 bases from J, the junction contained 6 bases not matched to a gene. The germline CDR1 and CDR2 sequences are LGHNA and YSLEER. In DNA, the CDR3 is TGCGCCAGCAGCCAAGATCTAGGGACAGGGGCGTACAATGAGCAGTTCTTC. Its translation is CASSQDLGTGAYNEQFF.

With respect to this clone: Other DNA variants within this sample encode the same CDR3. The chain links TRBV7-9 to TRBJ1-1; 9 nucleotides align to TRBD1. V gave up 4 bases and J gave up 5 bases; unmatched junction bases: 8. This CDR3 is built from 15 residues. Per germline, CDR1 SEHNR and CDR2 FQNEAQ (reference sequence). The CDR3 region is CASSWQQGAGTEAFF. Written as DNA, the CDR3 is TGTGCCAGCAGCTGGCAACAGGGGGCCGGAACTGAAGCTTTCTTT.

The chain uses TRBV6-5 and TRBJ1-4; TRBD1 might be the D (6 bases). This CDR3 is built from 15 residues. The V gene's germline CDR1 is MNHEY and CDR2 SVGAGI. CDR3 bases: TGTGCTAAACTGTTCGGGGGGGCGGCTAATGAAAAACTGTTTTTT. Amino acids: CAKLFGGAANEKLFF.

The chain carries TRBV7-6 and TRBJ1-5, with D unresolved. Trimming stripped 1 base from V and 10 bases from J, with 14 bases between. The CDR3 totals 14 residues. Germline V gene data show CDR1 as SGHVS and CDR2 as FNYEAQ. CDR3 DNA: TGTGCCAGCAGCTTAGGGGGTCCGATTACACCCCAGCATTTT. It encodes CASSLGGPITPQHF.

The J gene is TRBJ2-1, the V gene TRBV14, with D perhaps TRBD1 (6 bases). With 4 bases removed from V and 4 bases from J, the gap between germline ends came to 17 bases. In germline, CDR1 is SGHDN, CDR2 FVKESK. CDR3 length: 16 amino acids. The DNA for the CDR3 is TGTGCCAGCAGCCCAGAGGGGGAACTCCTGTACAATGAGCAGTTCTTC. This gives the protein CASSPEGELLYNEQFF.

The rearrangement joins TRBV7-9 to TRBJ2-7; the D gene is possibly TRBD2 (6 bases). Trimming stripped 1 base from V and 3 bases from J, with 16 bases between. Germline V lookup: CDR1 SEHNR, CDR2 FQNEAQ (reference sequence). There are 16 residues in the CDR3. CDR3 DNA sequence: TGTGCCAGCAGCTTAGGGCTCGGGGGACGCTACTACGAGCAGTACTTC. Translated, it gives CASSLGLGGRYYEQYF. Supplemented by reference TRBV7-9 and TRBJ2-7, the full variable domain reads DTGVSQNPRHKITKRGQNVTFRCDPISEHNRLYWYRQTLGQGPEFLTYFQNEAQLEKSRLLSDRFSAERPKGSFSTLEIQRTEQGDSAMYLCASSLGLGGRYYEQYFGPGTRLTVT.

The chain couples TRBV6-6 to TRBJ1-5, with 9 nucleotides matching TRBD1. Germline CDR1 MNHNY, CDR2 SVGAGI (reference sequence). Trimming at V came to 2 bases and at J to 3 bases, leaving 5 bases not matched to a gene. CDR3 size: 16 residues. This CDR3 reads CASSYPGTGPNQPQHF. CDR3 nucleotide sequence: TGTGCCAGCAGTTACCCTGGGACAGGGCCCAATCAGCCCCAGCATTTT.

V gene TRBV2 combines with J gene TRBJ2-5, with a tentative D call TRBD2 (5 bases). The CDR3 is made up of 10 amino acids. V shed 6 bases and J shed 6 bases, with 5 bases lying between them. CDR1 is SNHLY, CDR2 FYNNEI, per germline. The CDR3 region has the DNA TGTGCCAGCAGCGGGAAGACCCAGTACTTC. Translating gives CASSGKTQYF. The full variable domain, in which reference TRBV2 and TRBJ2-5 provide the parts outside the CDR3, is EPEVTQTPSHQVTQMGQEVILRCVPISNHLYFYWYRQILGQKVEFLVSFYNNEISEKSEIFDDQFSVERPDGSNFTLKIRSTKLEDSAMYFCASSGKTQYFGPGTRLLVL.